The rows below give T cell receptor beta chains drawn from one sample of a study of T cells after yellow fever vaccination. MiXCR, applied by TCRdb to the 5' RACE reads, yields one record per CDR3 protein. The table lists some 240,000 distinct CDR3 sequences, about 3% of them singletons. Material: CD4+ T cells sorted from PBMCs, obtained 10 days after the yellow fever booster vaccination. The receptors were gathered from a man younger than 35 who received the YFV17D yellow fever vaccine. CDR3s include the opening cysteine and the closing phenylalanine or tryptophan. D genes are given only for firm matches. Size is omitted from some rows. Given values are once, few, many or a class for expanded clones.

clone size: many; D gene: NA; V gene: TRBV6-5; J gene: TRBJ2-7; CDR3 DNA: TGTGCCAGCAGTACTTCCAGGGGACCCTACGAGCAGTACTTC; CDR3 protein: CASSTSRGPYEQYF
clone size: few; D gene: NA; V gene: TRBV5-6; J gene: TRBJ1-2; CDR3 DNA: TGTGCCAGCAGTATTGACAATGGCTACACCTTC; CDR3 protein: CASSIDNGYTF
clone size: many; D gene: NA; V gene: TRBV5-4; J gene: TRBJ2-1; CDR3 DNA: TGTGCCAGCAGCTTTCAGTCTACAGGAGCTTACAATGAGCAGTTCTTC; CDR3 protein: CASSFQSTGAYNEQFF
clone size: few; D gene: NA; V gene: TRBV19; J gene: TRBJ2-2; CDR3 DNA: TGTGCCAGTAGGCCCGAGGGTATGGGGTTGGTTGGCGGCACCGGGGAGCTGTTTTTT; CDR3 protein: CASRPEGMGLVGGTGELFF
clone size: NA; D gene: NA; V gene: TRBV4-2; J gene: TRBJ1-6; CDR3 DNA: TGTGCCAGCAGCCAAGAAAGCCCCAGGACGTACTATAATTCACCCCTCCACTTT; CDR3 protein: CASSQESPRTYYNSPLHF
clone size: many; D gene: NA; V gene: TRBV5-4; J gene: TRBJ2-5; CDR3 DNA: TGTGCCAGCAGCTTGGGTCGGGTCCAAGAGACCCAGTACTTC; CDR3 protein: CASSLGRVQETQYF
clone size: many; D gene: TRBD1; V gene: TRBV4-2; J gene: TRBJ1-6; CDR3 DNA: TGTGCCAGCAGCCAAGGGACCGGACAGGGGGAAAATTCACCCCTCCACTTT; CDR3 protein: CASSQGTGQGENSPLHF
clone size: many; D gene: TRBD1; V gene: TRBV7-2; J gene: TRBJ2-5; CDR3 DNA: TGTGCCAGCAGCTCCCGCTCAGGGGGCAGTAGGCAGACCCAGTACTTC; CDR3 protein: CASSSRSGGSRQTQYF
clone size: many; D gene: NA; V gene: TRBV20-1; J gene: TRBJ2-1; CDR3 DNA: TGCAGTGCCACAACAACTCAGGGCGGCGTCTACAATGAGCAGTTCTTC; CDR3 protein: CSATTTQGGVYNEQFF
clone size: NA; D gene: NA; V gene: TRBV5-1; J gene: TRBJ2-1; CDR3 DNA: TGCGCCAGCAGCTCGCTCCTGTCCAGCTACAATGAGCAGTTCTTC; CDR3 protein: CASSSLLSSYNEQFF
clone size: many; D gene: NA; V gene: TRBV20-1; J gene: TRBJ2-1; CDR3 DNA: TGCAGTGCTAGGAAGAATGAGCAGTTCTTC; CDR3 protein: CSARKNEQFF
clone size: many; D gene: TRBD2; V gene: TRBV6-6; J gene: TRBJ2-5; CDR3 DNA: TGTGCCACCGCGGGAGACAAGGGCCAGTACTTC; CDR3 protein: CATAGDKGQYF
clone size: few; D gene: NA; V gene: TRBV10-3; J gene: TRBJ2-7; CDR3 DNA: TGTGCCATCAGTGGCCGCACAGACCTTAATTACGAGCAGTACTTC; CDR3 protein: CAISGRTDLNYEQYF
clone size: many; D gene: TRBD2; V gene: TRBV7-2; J gene: TRBJ2-3; CDR3 DNA: TGTGCCAGCAGCCCTAGCCTAGCGGGGGCCACAGATACGCAGTATTTT; CDR3 protein: CASSPSLAGATDTQYF
clone size: many; D gene: TRBD1; V gene: TRBV6-2/TRBV6-3; J gene: TRBJ2-7; CDR3 DNA: TGTGCCAGCAGTAGACCGGGACAGGGGAGGTCCGAGCAGTACTTC; CDR3 protein: CASSRPGQGRSEQYF
clone size: many; D gene: NA; V gene: TRBV7-8; J gene: TRBJ2-1; CDR3 DNA: TGTGCCAGCAGCTTAATAGGGGCCGATAGTGAGCAGTTCTTC; CDR3 protein: CASSLIGADSEQFF
clone size: NA; D gene: NA; V gene: TRBV28; J gene: TRBJ2-3; CDR3 DNA: TGTGCCAGCGGGGGGAGAGTACTAGGTACGCAGTATTTT; CDR3 protein: CASGGRVLGTQYF
clone size: many; D gene: TRBD2; V gene: TRBV6-2/TRBV6-3; J gene: TRBJ2-3; CDR3 DNA: TGTGCCAGCAGTTACTTCAGAGAAGCGGGGGTGACAGATACGCAGTATTTT; CDR3 protein: CASSYFREAGVTDTQYF
clone size: many; D gene: NA; V gene: TRBV20-1; J gene: TRBJ2-3; CDR3 DNA: TGCAGTGCTAGGCCCGGAGGCACAGATACGCAGTATTTT; CDR3 protein: CSARPGGTDTQYF
clone size: few; D gene: NA; V gene: TRBV7-2; J gene: TRBJ1-2; CDR3 DNA: TGTGCCAGCAGCCAACCTAACTATGGCTACACCTTC; CDR3 protein: CASSQPNYGYTF
clone size: many; D gene: TRBD2; V gene: TRBV5-1; J gene: TRBJ2-3; CDR3 DNA: TGCGCCAGCAGCACCTCCTTAGCGGGGGTAACAGATACGCAGTATTTT; CDR3 protein: CASSTSLAGVTDTQYF
clone size: few; D gene: NA; V gene: TRBV6-5; J gene: TRBJ2-2; CDR3 DNA: TGTGCCAGCAGTTATAACAGGGTCCTAGGCGGGGAGCTGTTTTTT; CDR3 protein: CASSYNRVLGGELFF
clone size: many; D gene: TRBD1; V gene: TRBV5-6; J gene: TRBJ1-1; CDR3 DNA: TGTGCCAGCAGCATCCACCGGACAGGGGGGGCTTTCTTT; CDR3 protein: CASSIHRTGGAFF
clone size: NA; D gene: NA; V gene: TRBV4-1; J gene: TRBJ2-5; CDR3 DNA: TGCGCCAGCAGCCAAGTGGGGGGCCAAGAGACCCAGTACTTC; CDR3 protein: CASSQVGGQETQYF
clone size: many; D gene: NA; V gene: TRBV7-2; J gene: TRBJ1-5; CDR3 DNA: TGTGCCAGCAGCCGGGAGGTTAGCAATCAGCCCCAGCATTTT; CDR3 protein: CASSREVSNQPQHF
clone size: NA; D gene: NA; V gene: TRBV6-2/TRBV6-3; J gene: TRBJ1-1; CDR3 DNA: TGTGCCAGCAGTTTCGGCAGCTACACTGAAGCTTTCTTT; CDR3 protein: CASSFGSYTEAFF
clone size: few; D gene: TRBD1; V gene: TRBV12-3/TRBV12-4; J gene: TRBJ1-6; CDR3 DNA: TGTGCCAGCAGCCTAGGACAGGGGATTTCACCCCTCCACTTT; CDR3 protein: CASSLGQGISPLHF
clone size: many; D gene: NA; V gene: TRBV6-1; J gene: TRBJ1-2; CDR3 DNA: TGTGCCAGCAGTGCCAGCAGGGTTAATTTATATGGCTACACCTTC; CDR3 protein: CASSASRVNLYGYTF
clone size: NA; D gene: NA; V gene: TRBV11-2; J gene: TRBJ2-5; CDR3 DNA: TGTGCCAGCCGGCCCTTTGGGGGAACTTGGGGGGAGACCCAGTACTTC; CDR3 protein: CASRPFGGTWGETQYF
clone size: many; D gene: NA; V gene: TRBV18; J gene: TRBJ1-2; CDR3 DNA: TGTGCCAGCTCACCGGAATCAGCCTATGGCTACACCTTC; CDR3 protein: CASSPESAYGYTF
clone size: NA; D gene: NA; V gene: TRBV20-1; J gene: TRBJ1-2; CDR3 DNA: TGCAGTGCTAGAGATCACCGGGTCTTTGGCTACACCTTC; CDR3 protein: CSARDHRVFGYTF
clone size: few; D gene: TRBD1; V gene: TRBV7-9; J gene: TRBJ1-4; CDR3 DNA: TGTGCCAGCAGCCAACTGACAGGGGGCGGTGAAAAACTGTTTTTT; CDR3 protein: CASSQLTGGGEKLFF
clone size: many; D gene: NA; V gene: TRBV15; J gene: TRBJ1-5; CDR3 DNA: TGTGCCACCAGCAGATCCAATAATCAGCCCCAGCATTTT; CDR3 protein: CATSRSNNQPQHF
clone size: few; D gene: NA; V gene: TRBV6-6; J gene: TRBJ1-6; CDR3 DNA: TGTGCCAGCAGTTACTTGGGGGGCTATAATTCACCCCTCCACTTT; CDR3 protein: CASSYLGGYNSPLHF
clone size: few; D gene: TRBD2; V gene: TRBV30; J gene: TRBJ2-7; CDR3 DNA: TGTGCCTGGAGCGTCTCACTAGCGGGGGAGTACTTC; CDR3 protein: CAWSVSLAGEYF
clone size: few; D gene: NA; V gene: TRBV4-1; J gene: TRBJ2-2; CDR3 DNA: TGCGCCAGCAGCCGTATCCTCGGGGGCCCGAACACCGGGGAGCTGTTTTTT; CDR3 protein: CASSRILGGPNTGELFF
clone size: many; D gene: NA; V gene: TRBV5-1; J gene: TRBJ2-3; CDR3 DNA: TGCGCCAGCAGCGTCGACATAGATACGCAGTATTTT; CDR3 protein: CASSVDIDTQYF
clone size: NA; D gene: NA; V gene: TRBV20-1; J gene: TRBJ1-2; CDR3 DNA: TGCAGTGCTAGATCGAGAGGGTTGAACTATGGCTACACCTTC; CDR3 protein: CSARSRGLNYGYTF
clone size: many; D gene: TRBD2; V gene: TRBV7-9; J gene: TRBJ2-3; CDR3 DNA: TGTGCCAGCAGCTTAGTGGGCGGGGGGACCGATCGCACAGATACGCAGTATTTT; CDR3 protein: CASSLVGGGTDRTDTQYF
clone size: many; D gene: NA; V gene: TRBV7-2; J gene: TRBJ2-5; CDR3 DNA: TGTGCCAGCAGCTTAGGGCTAGGGGGAGTGGAGACCCAGTACTTC; CDR3 protein: CASSLGLGGVETQYF
clone size: few; D gene: NA; V gene: TRBV6-5; J gene: TRBJ1-5; CDR3 DNA: TGTGCCAGCAGCAACCGGGAGGGATCAGGGCCCCAGCATTTT; CDR3 protein: CASSNREGSGPQHF
clone size: NA; D gene: NA; V gene: TRBV7-9; J gene: TRBJ2-7; CDR3 DNA: TGTGCCAGCAGCTCGGACGCATGGACGGGGGAGCAGTACTTC; CDR3 protein: CASSSDAWTGEQYF
clone size: many; D gene: NA; V gene: TRBV7-2; J gene: TRBJ2-6; CDR3 DNA: TGTGCCAGCAGCCCCACCTGGGCCAACGTCCTGACTTTC; CDR3 protein: CASSPTWANVLTF
clone size: few; D gene: NA; V gene: TRBV15; J gene: TRBJ1-2; CDR3 DNA: TGTGCCACCAGCAGAGCCACAGGGTATGGCTACACCTTC; CDR3 protein: CATSRATGYGYTF
clone size: NA; D gene: NA; V gene: TRBV20-1; J gene: TRBJ2-3; CDR3 DNA: TGCAGTGTCGTCGGTCGGGGCACAGATACGCAGTATTTT; CDR3 protein: CSVVGRGTDTQYF
clone size: few; D gene: TRBD2; V gene: TRBV6-1; J gene: TRBJ2-5; CDR3 DNA: TGTGCCAGCAGTGAACAGCGGGGGGGCGTCGAGACCCAGTACTTC; CDR3 protein: CASSEQRGGVETQYF
clone size: many; D gene: NA; V gene: TRBV6-2/TRBV6-3; J gene: TRBJ2-1; CDR3 DNA: TGTGCCAGCACCCCTAAGGGGGCGGAGGGGGGATACAATGAGCAGTTCTTC; CDR3 protein: CASTPKGAEGGYNEQFF
clone size: few; D gene: NA; V gene: TRBV12-3/TRBV12-4; J gene: TRBJ2-3; CDR3 DNA: TGTGCCAGCACTAACAGTTACACAGATACGCAGTATTTT; CDR3 protein: CASTNSYTDTQYF
clone size: many; D gene: NA; V gene: TRBV18; J gene: TRBJ2-5; CDR3 DNA: TGTGCCAGCTCACCACAGGGTTGGCGAGAGACCCAGTACTTC; CDR3 protein: CASSPQGWRETQYF
clone size: NA; D gene: TRBD1; V gene: TRBV20-1; J gene: TRBJ2-5; CDR3 DNA: TGCAGTGCTAGACTCCTTCCCCCCGCCGGGACAGAGTTGGAGACCCAGTACTTC; CDR3 protein: CSARLLPPAGTELETQYF
clone size: NA; D gene: NA; V gene: TRBV10-1; J gene: TRBJ2-2; CDR3 DNA: TGCGCCAGCAGTGAATTATGGAACACCGGGGAGCTGTTTTTT; CDR3 protein: CASSELWNTGELFF
clone size: many; D gene: NA; V gene: TRBV27; J gene: TRBJ2-7; CDR3 DNA: TGTGCCAGCAGTAATTCTGACAGTTACGAGCAGTACTTC; CDR3 protein: CASSNSDSYEQYF
clone size: many; D gene: NA; V gene: TRBV4-3; J gene: TRBJ1-2; CDR3 DNA: TGCGCCAGCAGCCAAGAAGCCTGGGCGAAATCGACTGGCTACACCTTC; CDR3 protein: CASSQEAWAKSTGYTF